Shown below are 27 T cell receptor beta chains from a single sample sequenced in a study of T cells of healthy individuals. One entry per CDR3 protein, called by TCRdb with MiXCR from the 5' RACE reads. The data contain approximately 58,000 distinct CDR3 sequences, about 14% of them singletons. The receptors were gathered from a human donor in good health.

This clonotype was detected only a few times. The chain couples TRBV20-1 to TRBJ2-2; D call uncertain. The V and J ends lost 3 bases and 6 bases respectively, with 5 bases between them. This CDR3 spans 11 amino acids. Germline assignment: CDR1 DFQATT and CDR2 SNEGSKA (reference sequence). CDR3 protein: CSASIAGELFF. Written as DNA, the CDR3 is TGCAGTGCTAGTATAGCCGGGGAGCTGTTTTTT.

The gene calls are TRBV7-9 and TRBJ2-7; unclear D gene. V lost 3 bases and J lost 5, with 14 bases in between. This CDR3 region has 14 residues. Germline V CDR1 and CDR2: SEHNR, FQNEAQ (reference sequence). The CDR3 here is CASSFGSHSDEQYF. The CDR3 coding sequence is TGTGCCAGCAGCTTTGGCTCGCACAGCGACGAGCAGTACTTC.

The table lists this clonotype with many counts. The chain uses TRBV7-3 and TRBJ2-1; TRBD1 or TRBD2 may be the D gene (5 bases each). Germline CDR1 SGHTA, CDR2 FQGTGA. The CDR3 is 13 residues long. Between the trimmed V and J ends, which lost 5 bases and 8 bases, there was a span of 13 bases. CDR3 coding DNA: TGTGCCAGCAGCGCCCGCCGGGACCATGAGCAGTTCTTC. Its protein is CASSARRDHEQFF.

The rearrangement joins TRBV6-6 to TRBJ2-2; no clear D. The V end was cut by 6 bases, the J end by 1 base, with 6 bases between. The CDR3 spans 13 residues. Germline assignment: CDR1 MNHNY and CDR2 SVGAGI (reference sequence). CDR3 amino acids: CASRSMNTGELFF. In DNA, the CDR3 is TGTGCCAGCAGGAGTATGAACACCGGGGAGCTGTTTTTT.

This clonotype has only a few counts. The chain links TRBV10-3 to TRBJ1-5; maybe TRBD1 (5 bases). The CDR3 contains 14 residues. Trimming removed 4 bases from V and 5 bases from J, with 12 bases in between. Germline V gives CDR1 ENHRY, CDR2 SYGVKD. The CDR3 reads CAISGQGQDQPQHF. Here the CDR3 DNA reads TGTGCCATCAGTGGGCAGGGTCAGGATCAGCCCCAGCATTTT.

This clonotype has just a few counts. V is TRBV6-2 or TRBV6-3 and J is TRBJ1-2; D might be TRBD1 (6 bases). V lost 5 bases, J lost 3 bases, and 13 bases lay in between. The CDR3 sequence is 14 residues long. Germline CDR1 is MNHEY and CDR2 is SVGEGT. The CDR3 spells CASSTADSYYGYTF. The CDR3 coding sequence is TGTGCCAGCAGTACCGCGGACAGTTACTATGGCTACACCTTC.

Only a few counts were recorded for this clonotype. No DNA is shown, since the ends of the CDR3 on it are uncertain; the CDR3 is the one TCRdb lists. CDR3 protein: CSVAAGEQFFF. This chain joins TRBV29-1 and TRBJ2-1; TRBD2, the D gene given by the table, was not confirmed from the DNA. The CDR3 adds up to 11 amino acids, both ends counted. Germline CDR1 reads SQVTM; CDR2 reads ANQGSEA.

V is TRBV18 and J is TRBJ1-1; 10 bases are a match to TRBD1. CDR1 is KGHSH, CDR2 LQKENI, per germline. Losses at the gene ends were 8 bases for V and 5 bases for J; bases not matched to a gene: 5. The CDR3 sequence is 13 residues long. DNA of the CDR3: TGTGCCAGCCGGGACAGGGGTCGAACTGAAGCTTTCTTT. Translating gives CASRDRGRTEAFF.

This clonotype was counted ten times or more. The V call is TRBV7-9, the J call TRBJ2-7; weak D call: TRBD1 (5 bases). Trimming pared 1 base from V and 2 bases from J, leaving 9 bases between. CDR3 length: 14 amino acids. Looked up from germline, CDR1 is SEHNR and CDR2 is FQNEAQ (reference sequence). CDR3 sequence reads: CASSLGARAYEQYF. DNA for the CDR3: TGTGCCAGCAGCTTAGGCGCCAGGGCCTACGAGCAGTACTTC.

This clonotype was detected ten times or more. V is TRBV5-5 and J is TRBJ1-4, with 9 positions matching TRBD1. V dropped 2 bases and J dropped 8; count of bases not matched to a gene: 7. The CDR3 is made up of 15 amino acids. Germline CDR1 reads SGHKS; CDR2 reads YYEKEE (reference sequence). The chain's CDR3 is CASSLGQGIGEKLFF. DNA of the CDR3: TGTGCCAGCAGCTTAGGACAGGGGATAGGGGAAAAACTGTTTTTT.

Only a few counts were recorded for this clonotype. The chain uses TRBV7-3 and TRBJ2-5, with D tentatively TRBD2 (7 bases). Trimming removed 2 bases from V and 9 bases from J, with 13 bases in between. Germline V CDR1 and CDR2: SGHTA, FQGTGA. This CDR3 spans 13 amino acids. The CDR3 sequence: CASSLGGASSQYF. CDR3 bases: TGTGCCAGCAGCTTAGGGGGGGCCTCATCCCAGTACTTC.

V is TRBV6-5 and J is TRBJ2-2; D gene ambiguous. The CDR3 contains 16 residues. Looked up from germline, CDR1 is MNHEY and CDR2 is SVGAGI. V was cut by 7 bases and J by 1 base, with 16 bases left in between. The chain's CDR3 is CASTKSVRGNTGELFF. The CDR3 region has the DNA TGTGCCAGCACCAAAAGCGTCCGTGGGAACACCGGGGAGCTGTTTTTT.

There are many counts of this clonotype. The genes are TRBV2 and TRBJ1-5; D perhaps matches TRBD1 (6 bases). V shed 6 bases and J shed 8 bases, with 17 bases lying between them. This CDR3 is 14 amino acids long. Germline values: CDR1 SNHLY, CDR2 FYNNEI. The CDR3 loop reads CASRGGQGFEPQHF. CDR3 DNA: TGTGCCAGCAGGGGCGGTCAGGGGTTTGAGCCCCAGCATTTT.

V usage is TRBV28 and J usage is TRBJ2-6, with 8 nucleotides matching TRBD1. Germline CDR1 reads MDHEN; CDR2 reads SYDVKM. V dropped 5 bases and J dropped 2; count of bases not matched to a gene: 14. The length of the CDR3 is 19 residues. DNA of the CDR3: TGTGCCAGCAGTACTCCCAGGACAGGGAGCCTCACTGGGGCCAACGTCCTGACTTTC. Protein sequence: CASSTPRTGSLTGANVLTF.

V usage is TRBV20-1 and J usage is TRBJ2-7, with 8 bases fitting TRBD1. V lost 5 bases, J lost 2 bases, and 2 bases stayed unmatched. The CDR3 covers 12 residues. Germline values: CDR1 DFQATT, CDR2 SNEGSKA (reference sequence). CDR3: CSAFRGPYEQYF. The CDR3 nucleotides are TGCAGTGCTTTCAGGGGGCCCTACGAGCAGTACTTC.

The chain uses TRBV7-2 and TRBJ1-2; D is undetermined. Germline V gene sequence: CDR1 SGHTA, CDR2 FQGNSA. The V and J ends lost 6 bases and 5 bases respectively, with 16 bases between them. The CDR3 is made up of 14 amino acids. CDR3 sequence (DNA): TGTGCCAGCAGGATGCCAGGTGGGAGTTATGGCTACACCTTC. As protein: CASRMPGGSYGYTF.

This clonotype was counted at least ten times. The chain carries TRBV5-1 and TRBJ2-3, with 9 bases lining up with TRBD1. V shed 4 bases, J shed 7 bases, and the junction held 10 bases outside the gene matches. CDR3 length equals 15 residues. The germline V gene has CDR1 SGHRS and CDR2 YFSETQ. The CDR3 sequence: CASSLRTGEGYTQYF. Here the CDR3 DNA reads TGCGCCAGCAGCCTGAGGACAGGGGAAGGATATACGCAGTATTTT.

This clonotype has a single count. The rearrangement links TRBV2 to TRBJ2-3; TRBD2 might be the D (5 bases). CDR3 length: 15 amino acids. Between the trimmed V and J ends, which lost 6 bases and 2 bases, there was a span of 15 bases. Germline V CDR1 and CDR2: SNHLY, FYNNEI. CDR3 protein: CASRGSRGITDTQYF. The CDR3 nucleotides read TGTGCCAGCAGGGGTAGTAGAGGGATCACAGATACGCAGTATTTT.

The table lists this clonotype with a few counts. The genes are TRBV28 and TRBJ1-2; 8 nucleotides agree with TRBD1. Germline V gene sequence: CDR1 MDHEN, CDR2 SYDVKM. V dropped 4 bases and J dropped 0; count of bases not matched to a gene: 10. This CDR3 comprises 17 residues. The CDR3 sequence is CASSSRPSGGPNYGYTF. DNA of the CDR3: TGTGCCAGCAGTTCACGCCCCTCAGGGGGCCCTAACTATGGCTACACCTTC.

The chain combines TRBV29-1 with TRBJ2-3; TRBD1 agrees at 9 bases. The CDR3 has 14 amino acids. Germline assignment: CDR1 SQVTM and CDR2 ANQGSEA. Losses at the gene ends were 7 bases for V and 6 bases for J; bases not matched to a gene: 11. The CDR3 loop is CSGKGTGSVDTQYF. In nucleotides, the CDR3 is TGCAGCGGCAAGGGGACAGGGTCAGTGGATACGCAGTATTTT.

This chain connects TRBV10-3 to TRBJ2-7; 10 positions match TRBD1. Germline V lookup: CDR1 ENHRY, CDR2 SYGVKD. CDR3 length: 17 residues. Trimming cost V 4 bases and J 4 bases; bases outside gene matches: 13. This CDR3 reads CAISVNAPGQGMYEQYF. Here the CDR3 DNA reads TGTGCCATCAGTGTTAATGCTCCGGGACAGGGGATGTACGAGCAGTACTTC.

This clonotype appeared many times. The chain uses TRBV24-1 and TRBJ2-3; 13 bases agree with TRBD2. The junction had 8 bases not matched to a gene; V was cut back by 4 bases and J by 5 bases. The length of the CDR3 is 17 residues. The germline V gene has CDR1 KGHDR and CDR2 SFDVKD. The CDR3 loop is CATSEALAGGPGDTQYF. In DNA form, the CDR3 reads TGTGCCACCAGTGAAGCACTAGCGGGAGGGCCAGGAGATACGCAGTATTTT.

This clonotype was seen many times. V gene TRBV6-2 or TRBV6-3 combines with J gene TRBJ2-5, with a tentative D call TRBD2 (6 bases). The germline V and J ends were trimmed by 8 bases and 1 base, with 14 bases remaining between them. In germline, CDR1 is MNHEY, CDR2 SVGEGT. The CDR3 runs to 14 residues. The CDR3, as DNA: TGTGCCAGCCTAGACGCGGGACGCCAAGAGACCCAGTACTTC. It codes for CASLDAGRQETQYF.

In its sample, this clonotype was seen many times. The chain couples TRBV7-2 to TRBJ2-5; D remains unclear. This CDR3 contains 15 residues. With 5 bases removed from V and 2 bases from J, the gap between germline ends came to 15 bases. Per the germline V gene, CDR1 is SGHTA and CDR2 is FQGNSA. The CDR3 spells CASSKVMTEQETQYF. Written as DNA, the CDR3 is TGTGCCAGCAGCAAAGTCATGACGGAGCAAGAGACCCAGTACTTC.

This chain links TRBV7-3 with TRBJ1-6, with a weak D call TRBD1 (6 bases). Per the germline V gene, CDR1 is SGHTA and CDR2 is FQGTGA. V lost 5 bases to trimming and J lost 7 bases, with 9 bases between them. There are 13 residues in the CDR3. The CDR3 region is CASSPDRNSPLHF. The DNA for the CDR3 is TGTGCCAGCAGCCCGGACAGAAATTCACCCCTCCACTTT.

The rearrangement links TRBV7-2 to TRBJ1-5; 7 bases agree with TRBD1. The J segment lost 2 bases and the V segment lost 0 bases, leaving 7 bases of the junction unmatched. This CDR3 is 17 amino acids long. CDR1 and CDR2 (germline): SGHTA, FQGNSA. The DNA of the CDR3 is TGTGCCAGCAGCTTAGCCGAGACAGGGTGGGGCAATCAGCCCCAGCATTTT. This sequence encodes CASSLAETGWGNQPQHF.

By frequency in the sample, this clonotype is medium-sized. This chain connects TRBV12-3 or TRBV12-4 to TRBJ2-3, with D perhaps being TRBD1 or TRBD2 (5 bases each). V was shortened by 6 bases and J by 2 bases, with 18 bases between the two germline ends. The CDR3 totals 16 residues. The chain's CDR3 is CASRVGQLGITDTQYF. CDR3 nucleotide sequence: TGTGCCAGCAGGGTTGGACAACTAGGAATCACAGATACGCAGTATTTT.